These T cell receptor beta chains were read from a single sample in a study of blood T cell repertoires in COVID-19. Sequencing was performed with immunoSEQ multiplex PCR; in TCRdb, only in-frame clones are kept and a portion is missing. The sample includes under 70,000 clones, around 80% of them seen just once. Sequencing was done on a sample of peripheral blood. The receptor source for this set is a human donor in a cohort sampled during active COVID-19. Both conserved end residues are trimmed from each CDR3.

J gene | V gene | CDR3 protein
TRBJ2-1 | TRBV18 | ASSPLSGRSNEQF
TRBJ2-7 | TRBV5-1 | ASRRDRDSYEQY
TRBJ2-7 | TRBV7-9 | ASSSLDRGRPEQY
TRBJ2-7 | TRBV14 | ASSLRGGRSYEQY
TRBJ1-3 | TRBV28 | ASSPRGVGSGNTIY
TRBJ1-4 | TRBV14 | ASSQERGLNEKLF
TRBJ2-7 | TRBV10-3 | ATGLAGAYEQY
TRBJ2-7 | TRBV28 | ASSRSGTFSYEQY
TRBJ2-7 | TRBV15 | ATSRDLGGGLEQY
TRBJ1-1 | TRBV10-3 | AISDRGRFDTEAF
TRBJ2-1 | TRBV14 | ASSPRQRTGFGRSAIDEQF
TRBJ2-1 | TRBV7-3 | ASSLGADIPYNEQF
TRBJ2-7 | TRBV18 | ASSRDRDEQY